These 8 T cell receptor beta chains came from one sample sequenced in a study of T cell responses to AZD1222 COVID-19 vaccine. The table came from immunoSEQ multiplex PCR; TCRdb's copy has only in-frame clones and leaves some out. The sample has 130,000 or so clones; over 75% are singletons. Here the sequenced sample was peripheral blood, taken 28 days after the second dose of the MenACWY control vaccine. The receptors derive from an adult who received the MenACWY meningococcal vaccine as a control.

This clone was observed once. The gene calls are TRBV6-6 and TRBJ1-2, with unresolved D. The CDR3 is 12 residues long. CDR1 and CDR2 from the germline V gene are MNHNY and SVGAGI (reference sequence). Trimming cost V 6 bases and J 5 bases, with 10 bases left between them. This chain's CDR3 is CASSPGAYGYTF. The CDR3 nucleotides are TGTGCCAGCAGCCCAGGTGCTTATGGCTACACCTTC.

J is TRBJ1-4 and V is TRBV6-5; D is unresolved. The V end lost 2 bases, the J end lost 5 bases, and 9 bases lay between the germline ends. CDR3 length: 14 residues. CDR1 is MNHEY and CDR2 is SVGAGI in the germline V gene. Here the CDR3 reads CASSYGRENEKLFF. CDR3 nucleotide sequence: TGTGCCAGCAGTTACGGGAGAGAAAATGAAAAACTGTTTTTT.

The gene calls are TRBV28 and TRBJ2-7, with 7 bases identical to TRBD2. The CDR3 contains 15 residues. V dropped 2 bases and J dropped 6; count of bases not matched to a gene: 10. Germline V gene data show CDR1 as MDHEN and CDR2 as SYDVKM. DNA of the CDR3: TGTGCCAGCAGTTTACGGGACTATGATACCTTCGAGCAGTACTTC. This encodes CASSLRDYDTFEQYF.

The chain links TRBV28 to TRBJ1-1, with 7 bases aligning to TRBD1. The CDR3 runs to 14 residues. Germline lookup yields CDR1 MDHEN and CDR2 SYDVKM. J was trimmed by 5 bases and V by 6 bases; bases with no gene match: 9. The CDR3 sequence is CASRGDRDGTEAFF. In DNA, the CDR3 is TGTGCCAGCAGAGGCGACAGGGATGGGACTGAAGCTTTCTTT.

The chain joins TRBV7-5 to TRBJ1-3. TRBV7-5 is given as a pseudogene. The CDR3 runs 17 residues. CDR3 loop: CVRSFLPGGNSGNTIYF. The CDR3 DNA is TGTGTCAGAAGCTTCCTCCCCGGGGGAAACTCTGGAAACACCATATATTTT.

This sequence joins TRBV7-3 and TRBJ2-5, with D possibly being TRBD1 or TRBD2 (5 bases each). This CDR3 has 16 residues. V was cut by 2 bases and J by 5 bases, with 18 bases left in between. Germline loops: CDR1 SGHTA, CDR2 FQGTGA. The CDR3 sequence: CASSLSGAPSGETQYF. In nucleotides, the CDR3 is TGTGCCAGCAGCTTATCCGGGGCCCCCTCGGGGGAGACCCAGTACTTC.

V is TRBV24-1 and J is TRBJ2-7; 9 nucleotides align to TRBD1. CDR3 length: 15 residues. Germline assignment: CDR1 KGHDR and CDR2 SFDVKD. V was clipped by 4 bases and J by 4 bases; unmatched bases: 7. CDR3 residues: CATSDRTGDFYEQYF. The CDR3 DNA follows: TGTGCCACCAGTGACCGGACAGGGGATTTTTACGAGCAGTACTTC.

The rearrangement links TRBV7-6 to TRBJ2-7, with 10 nucleotides matching TRBD1. Germline assignment: CDR1 SGHVS and CDR2 FNYEAQ. The junction had 5 bases not matched to a gene; V was cut back by 0 bases and J by 6 bases. This CDR3 has 15 amino acids. The CDR3: CASSLAGDRGGEQYV. Written as DNA, the CDR3 is TGTGCCAGCAGCTTAGCGGGGGACAGGGGCGGCGAGCAGTACGTC.